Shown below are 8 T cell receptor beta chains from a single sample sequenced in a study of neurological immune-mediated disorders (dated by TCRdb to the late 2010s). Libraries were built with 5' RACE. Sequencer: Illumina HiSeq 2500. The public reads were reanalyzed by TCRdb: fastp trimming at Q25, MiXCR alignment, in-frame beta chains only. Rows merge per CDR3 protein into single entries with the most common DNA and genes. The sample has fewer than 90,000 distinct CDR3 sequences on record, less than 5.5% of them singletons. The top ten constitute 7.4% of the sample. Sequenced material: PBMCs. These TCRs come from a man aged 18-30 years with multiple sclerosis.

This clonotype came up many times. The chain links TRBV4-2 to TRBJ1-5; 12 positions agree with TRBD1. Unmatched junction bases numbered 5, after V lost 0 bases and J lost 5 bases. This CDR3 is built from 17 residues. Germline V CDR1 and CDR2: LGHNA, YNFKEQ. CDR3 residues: CASSQEYRDRGHQPQHF. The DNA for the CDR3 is TGTGCCAGCAGCCAAGAATACCGGGACAGGGGGCATCAGCCCCAGCATTTT.

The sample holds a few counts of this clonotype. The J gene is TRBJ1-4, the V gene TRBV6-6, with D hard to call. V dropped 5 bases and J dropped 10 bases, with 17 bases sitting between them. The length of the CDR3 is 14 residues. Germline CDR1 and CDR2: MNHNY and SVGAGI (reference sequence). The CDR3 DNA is TGTGCCAGCAGTCCCCAGGATAGTGTTGCAAAACTGTTTTTT. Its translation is CASSPQDSVAKLFF.

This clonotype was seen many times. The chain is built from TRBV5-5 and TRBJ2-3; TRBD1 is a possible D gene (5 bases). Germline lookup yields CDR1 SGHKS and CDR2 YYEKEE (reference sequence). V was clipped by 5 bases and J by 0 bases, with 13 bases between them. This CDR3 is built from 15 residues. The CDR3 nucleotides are TGTGCCAGCAGGCTGGGGCGGTCTAGCACAGATACGCAGTATTTT. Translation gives CASRLGRSSTDTQYF.

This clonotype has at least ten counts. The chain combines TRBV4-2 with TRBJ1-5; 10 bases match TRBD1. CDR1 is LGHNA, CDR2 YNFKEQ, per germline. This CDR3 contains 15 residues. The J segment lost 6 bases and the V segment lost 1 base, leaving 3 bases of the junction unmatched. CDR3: CASSQGQGASQPQHF. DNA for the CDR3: TGTGCCAGCAGCCAAGGACAGGGGGCGAGTCAGCCCCAGCATTTT.

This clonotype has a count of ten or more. The CDR3 DNA is TGTGCCAGCAGTTCCATCAGGTACAATGAGCAGTTCTTC. As protein: CASSSIRYNEQFF. The chain has TRBV27 and TRBJ2-1, with no clear D. Trimming cost V 4 bases and J 4 bases, with 8 bases left between them. The CDR3 has 13 amino acids. Germline CDR1 reads MNHEY; CDR2 reads SMNVEV (reference sequence).

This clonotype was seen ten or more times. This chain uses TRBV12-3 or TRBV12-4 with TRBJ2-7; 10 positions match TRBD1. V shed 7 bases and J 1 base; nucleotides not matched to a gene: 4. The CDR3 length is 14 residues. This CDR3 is CASNVGQGSYEQYF. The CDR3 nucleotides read TGTGCCAGCAATGTGGGACAGGGGTCCTACGAGCAGTACTTC.

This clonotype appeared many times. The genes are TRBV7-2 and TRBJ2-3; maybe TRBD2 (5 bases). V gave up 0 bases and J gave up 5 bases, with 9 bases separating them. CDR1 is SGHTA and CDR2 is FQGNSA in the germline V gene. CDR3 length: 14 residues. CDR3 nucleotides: TGTGCCAGCAGCTTAGCGGGAGTTAGAGATACGCAGTATTTT. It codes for CASSLAGVRDTQYF.

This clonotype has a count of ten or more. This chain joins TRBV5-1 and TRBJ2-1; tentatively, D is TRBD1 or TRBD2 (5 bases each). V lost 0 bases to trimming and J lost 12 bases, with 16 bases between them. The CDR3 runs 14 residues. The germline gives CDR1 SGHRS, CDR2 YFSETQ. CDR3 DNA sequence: TGCGCCAGCAGCTTGGTAGAGGGATGGGGGTTGCAGTTCTTC. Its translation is CASSLVEGWGLQFF. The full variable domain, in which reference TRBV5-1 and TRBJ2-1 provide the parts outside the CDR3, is KAGVTQTPRYLIKTRGQQVTLSCSPISGHRSVSWYQQTPGQGLQFLFEYFSETQRNKGNFPGRFSGRQFSNSRSEMNVSTLELGDSALYLCASSLVEGWGLQFFGPGTRLTVL.